A single sample is the source of the 24 T cell receptor beta chains below, sequenced in a study of human T cells and chemical hapten exposure. The time point was: patch test 1, 2 weeks after DPC sensitization. Regarding treatment: therapeutic diphenylcyclopropenone sensitization with weekly scalp DPC. From the RACE reads, TCRdb called clonotypes with MiXCR, one entry per CDR3 protein. The sample has some 87,000 distinct CDR3 sequences, approximately 10% seen once. The sequencing here drew on whole blood, taken in connection with sensitization to the hapten diphenylcyclopropenone (DPC). These receptor sequences come from a woman aged 50 to 60 with alopecia areata. Some clones in this sample may be carry-over from other donors' samples.

This clonotype appeared once. A much larger clone lies one base from this, so it may be a read error. The chain has TRBV5-1 and TRBJ2-7, with no clear D. The CDR3 spans 12 residues. Per the germline V gene, CDR1 is SGHRS and CDR2 is YFSETQ. The CDR3 DNA sequence: TGCGCCAGCAGCTCCCTTCTGTACGAGCAGAACTTC. Residues: CASSSLLYEQNF.

This clonotype was counted many times. V usage is TRBV7-9 and J usage is TRBJ1-6; D gene uncertain. Between the trimmed V and J ends, which lost 5 bases and 7 bases, there was a span of 15 bases. Germline lookup yields CDR1 SEHNR and CDR2 FQNEAQ (reference sequence). This CDR3 comprises 15 residues. The CDR3 is CASSPITVINSPLHF. CDR3 coding DNA: TGTGCCAGCAGCCCCATCACGGTTATCAATTCACCCCTCCACTTT.

As to this clonotype: One end of the junction fails to match germline, which may point to a read error. The V and J genes are TRBV7-7 and TRBJ2-1; D is unclear. Germline V CDR1 and CDR2: SSHAT, FNYEAQ (reference sequence). The CDR3 has 14 residues. CDR3: CASSLDADVNEQFF. CDR3 DNA: TGTGCTAGCAGCTTAGATGCGGACGTCAATGAGCAGTTCTTC. Complete variable domain (other parts from reference TRBV7-7 and TRBJ2-1): GAGVSQSPRYKVTKRGQDVTLRCDPISSHATLYWYQQALGQGPEFLTYFNYEAQPDKSGLPSDRFSAERPEGSISTLTIQRTEQRDSAMYRCASSLDADVNEQFFGPGTRLTVL.

This clonotype was counted only a few times. The V call is TRBV24-1, the J call TRBJ2-5, with 7 bases lining up with TRBD1. Trimming took 9 bases from V and 0 from J; bases not matched to a gene: 3. This CDR3 has 13 residues. Germline V gene lookup returns CDR1 KGHDR and CDR2 SFDVKD. As DNA, the CDR3 is TGTGCCACCCGGGACAGTTACCAAGAGACCCAGTACTTC. Translated: CATRDSYQETQYF.

This clonotype came up many times. The genes are TRBV6-2 or TRBV6-3 and TRBJ2-7; D gene uncertain. From germline, CDR1 is MNHEY and CDR2 SVGEGT. The V and J ends lost 0 bases and 1 base respectively, with 10 bases between them. The CDR3 consists of 15 residues. The CDR3 here is CASSYSTRSSYEQYF. Here the CDR3 DNA reads TGTGCCAGCAGTTACTCGACCCGATCGTCCTACGAGCAGTACTTC.

The chain couples TRBV6-1 to TRBJ1-5, with D possibly being TRBD1 (5 bases). The germline gives CDR1 MNHNS, CDR2 SASEGT. The ends were cut back, 5 bases at V and 5 bases at J, with 10 bases in the middle. CDR3 length equals 13 residues. CDR3 sequence (DNA): TGTGCCAGCAGTCTCGGAGGGGATCAGCCCCAGCATTTT. Encoded protein: CASSLGGDQPQHF.

The gene calls are TRBV7-9 and TRBJ2-2, with a weak D call TRBD1 (5 bases). The CDR3 is 15 amino acids. Germline V CDR1 and CDR2: SEHNR, FQNEAQ (reference sequence). V shed 2 bases and J shed 5 bases, with 12 bases lying between them. Here the CDR3 DNA reads TGTGCCAGCAGCTTACAGACAGATTTAACCGGGGAGCTGTTTTTT. Amino acids: CASSLQTDLTGELFF.

V gene TRBV29-1 combines with J gene TRBJ2-7; 10 nucleotides line up with TRBD2. J was trimmed by 4 bases and V by 0 bases; bases with no gene match: 6. Germline assignment: CDR1 SQVTM and CDR2 ANQGSEA. The CDR3 is 15 residues long. The CDR3 loop reads CSVEDKTSGMYEQYF. The CDR3 bases are TGCAGCGTTGAAGATAAAACTAGCGGGATGTACGAGCAGTACTTC.

V usage is TRBV3-1 and J usage is TRBJ2-7; perhaps TRBD1 as D (5 bases). V lost 1 base, J lost 3 bases, and 13 bases lay in between. Per the germline V gene, CDR1 is LGHDT and CDR2 is YNNKEL (reference sequence). This CDR3 has 15 amino acids. The CDR3 loop is CASSQGADSYYEQYF. The DNA for the CDR3 is TGTGCCAGCAGCCAAGGGGCCGACAGCTACTACGAGCAGTACTTC.

This clonotype showed up just a few times. V is TRBV14 and J is TRBJ2-1; tentatively, D is TRBD2 (6 bases). The CDR3 is 15 residues long. The V gene's germline CDR1 is SGHDN and CDR2 FVKESK. The V end lost 3 bases, the J end lost 7 bases, and 16 bases lay between the germline ends. CDR3 sequence (DNA): TGTGCCAGCAGCCAGATGACGGGAGTGGGGAATGAGCAGTTCTTC. It translates to CASSQMTGVGNEQFF.

This clonotype has just a few counts. V gene TRBV4-3 combines with J gene TRBJ1-1; possibly TRBD1 for D (5 bases). V was pared by 0 bases and J by 7 bases, with 12 bases between. The CDR3 length is 14 residues. Germline V lookup: CDR1 LGHNA, CDR2 YSLEER. The CDR3 reads CASSQDGGFGEAFF. The CDR3 DNA is TGCGCCAGCAGCCAAGATGGGGGGTTTGGTGAAGCTTTCTTT.

This clonotype was counted a few times. The chain couples TRBV27 to TRBJ2-7, with D perhaps TRBD2 (5 bases). Germline V gene sequence: CDR1 MNHEY, CDR2 SMNVEV (reference sequence). This CDR3 comprises 15 residues. V was cut by 6 bases and J by 5 bases, with 20 bases left in between. CDR3 DNA: TGTGCCAGCAGCCCCCTGGGAGCGGAAAGGCACGAGCAGTACTTC. Translating it yields CASSPLGAERHEQYF.

This clonotype was seen only a few times. The V gene is TRBV7-9, the J gene TRBJ2-2, with TRBD2 matching over 10 bases. Germline-derived CDR1 and CDR2 are SEHNR and FQNEAQ (reference sequence). The CDR3 runs 16 residues. With 6 bases clipped from V and 0 bases from J, the junction kept 4 bases outside the gene matches. This CDR3 is CASRPLAGPNTGELFF. The CDR3 nucleotides are TGTGCCAGCAGGCCACTAGCGGGGCCGAACACCGGGGAGCTGTTTTTT.

This chain connects TRBV29-1 to TRBJ2-3; 10 bases are a match to TRBD2. With V trimmed by 3 bases and J by 3 bases, 15 bases remained unmatched. Germline lookup yields CDR1 SQVTM and CDR2 ANQGSEA. This CDR3 has 18 residues. The CDR3 DNA sequence: TGCAGCGTTGACCGGACCCTAGCGGGAGTGATTGTTACAGATACGCAGTATTTT. Translating it yields CSVDRTLAGVIVTDTQYF.

This clonotype was found many times. J is TRBJ2-7 and V is TRBV27; D is possibly TRBD2 (5 bases). Germline assignment: CDR1 MNHEY and CDR2 SMNVEV (reference sequence). The CDR3 is 14 residues long. V lost 4 bases and J lost 7, with 17 bases in between. DNA of the CDR3: TGTGCCAGCAGTTCGGGCGATTCGACGGGAGAGCAGTACTTC. This encodes CASSSGDSTGEQYF.

Only a few counts were recorded for this clonotype. V and J are TRBV18 and TRBJ2-2, with D possibly TRBD2 on 6 matching bases. CDR1 KGHSH and CDR2 LQKENI come from the germline V gene. The CDR3 consists of 17 residues. Trimming shortened V by 3 bases and J by 2 bases, and 16 bases separated the two germline ends. Here the CDR3 DNA reads TGTGCCAGCTCACCCCCGGGCAAGGGAGGCAACACCGGGGAGCTGTTTTTT. Encoded protein: CASSPPGKGGNTGELFF.

This clonotype was detected a few times. This chain connects TRBV29-1 to TRBJ2-1; TRBD1 aligns across 7 bases. Germline V gene sequence: CDR1 SQVTM, CDR2 ANQGSEA. After removal of 7 bases from V and 13 bases from J, the junction contained 7 bases not matched to a gene. The CDR3 contains 10 residues. For the CDR3, the DNA is TGCAGCGCGGGACAGATGGAACAGTTCTTC. It yields the protein CSAGQMEQFF.

This clonotype came up many times. V gene TRBV28 combines with J gene TRBJ2-1; TRBD1 agrees at 9 bases. The V and J ends lost 6 bases and 7 bases, in that order; junction bases with no gene match: 7. The germline V gene encodes CDR1 MDHEN and CDR2 SYDVKM. The CDR3 sequence is 14 residues long. CDR3 in amino acids: CASRPGTGINEQFF. The CDR3 nucleotides read TGTGCCAGCAGACCCGGGACAGGGATAAATGAGCAGTTCTTC.

The V and J genes are TRBV3-1 and TRBJ2-6, with D unclear. The CDR3 runs to 15 residues. The V end lost 2 bases, the J end lost 0 bases, and 5 bases lay between the germline ends. Germline V gives CDR1 LGHDT, CDR2 YNNKEL (reference sequence). CDR3 sequence reads: CASSQLGSGANVLTF. CDR3 coding DNA: TGTGCCAGCAGCCAACTGGGCTCTGGGGCCAACGTCCTGACTTTC.

This clonotype occurred a few times. This chain connects TRBV3-1 to TRBJ1-6; D perhaps matches TRBD1 (5 bases). The CDR3 is 16 residues long. The V gene's germline CDR1 is LGHDT and CDR2 YNNKEL (reference sequence). The V end lost 3 bases, the J end lost 13 bases, and 22 bases lay between the germline ends. The CDR3 nucleotides are TGTGCCAGCAGCCACCGGGGGGGATCGGGGAATGATCCCCTCCACTTT. The encoded protein is CASSHRGGSGNDPLHF.

The J gene is TRBJ1-2, the V gene TRBV20-1; the D is unclear. Deletions cut 0 bases from V and 9 bases from J, with 5 bases between. The germline gives CDR1 DFQATT, CDR2 SNEGSKA (reference sequence). This CDR3 has 10 amino acids. CDR3 DNA: TGCAGTGCTAGAGATGCGAGCTACACCTTC. It codes for CSARDASYTF.

A note on this clonotype: The junction and the germline gene differ at one end; a read error may be behind it. The chain carries TRBV2 and TRBJ2-3; no reliable D call. There are 15 residues in the CDR3. The germline gives CDR1 SNHLY, CDR2 FYNNEI. As DNA, the CDR3 is TGTGTCAGCAGTGATGTAGCAGTCCTGCGAGATACGCAGTATTTT. Translated: CVSSDVAVLRDTQYF.

This clonotype has only a few counts. This chain uses TRBV28 with TRBJ2-1; D gene unclear. The CDR3 is 16 residues long. Trimming pared 5 bases from V and 0 bases from J, leaving 14 bases between. Germline V gene lookup returns CDR1 MDHEN and CDR2 SYDVKM. In nucleotides, the CDR3 is TGTGCCAGCAGTACCATATCTCCCCACTCCTACAATGAGCAGTTCTTC. Amino acid sequence: CASSTISPHSYNEQFF.

This clonotype was seen a handful of times. As DNA, the CDR3 is TGTGCCAGCAGCTTAAGCTCCGCTAGCTCCTACGAGCAGTACTTC. Protein: CASSLSSASSYEQYF. The chain links TRBV5-4 to TRBJ2-7; unclear D gene. The ends were cut back, 2 bases at V and 0 bases at J, with 12 bases in the middle. The CDR3 loop spans 15 amino acids. CDR1 and CDR2 (germline): SGHNT, YYREEE (reference sequence).